This T cell receptor (beta chain) was captured in a study of Graves' ophthalmopathy and Graves' hyperthyroidism. The authors amplified TCR beta CDR3 regions, and they did so from RNA transcripts for repertoire sequencing. RT-PCR was first run with HTBI primers, then multiplex PCR in a second round. Each CDR3 protein gets one entry after TCRdb re-called the multiplex PCR reads with MiXCR. The repertoire has 350,000 to 450,000 distinct CDR3 sequences, roughly 20% of them found once; the top ten carry roughly 3%. This clonotype was observed at least ten times. The length of the CDR3 is 16 residues. Trimming removed 3 bases from V and 0 bases from J; junction bases left unmatched: 7. Germline assignment: CDR1 LGHNA and CDR2 YNFKEQ. The authors defined stable hyperthyroidism as no ophthalmopathy within 18 months of follow-up.

Material for sequencing was peripheral blood. The chain couples TRBV4-2 to TRBJ1-1, with 7 positions matching TRBD1. This receptor was taken from a woman younger than 30 with stable Graves' hyperthyroidism. CDR3 loop: CASSQARDSMNTEAFF. CDR3 nucleotides: TGTGCCAGCAGCCAGGCCCGGGACAGCATGAACACTGAAGCTTTCTTT.